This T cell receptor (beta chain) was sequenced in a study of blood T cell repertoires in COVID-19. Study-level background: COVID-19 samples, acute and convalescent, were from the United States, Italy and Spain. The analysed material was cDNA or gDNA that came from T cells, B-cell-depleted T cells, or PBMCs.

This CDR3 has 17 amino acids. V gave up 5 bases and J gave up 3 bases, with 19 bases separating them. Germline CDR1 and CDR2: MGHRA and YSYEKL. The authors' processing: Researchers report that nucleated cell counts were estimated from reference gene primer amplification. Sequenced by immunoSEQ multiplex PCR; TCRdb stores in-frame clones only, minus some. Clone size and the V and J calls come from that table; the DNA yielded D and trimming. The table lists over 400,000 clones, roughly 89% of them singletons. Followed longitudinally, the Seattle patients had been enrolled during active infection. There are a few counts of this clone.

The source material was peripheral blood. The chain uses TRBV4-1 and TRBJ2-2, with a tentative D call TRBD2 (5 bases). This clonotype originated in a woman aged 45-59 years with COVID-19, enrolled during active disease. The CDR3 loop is CASSAPISTEDTGELFF. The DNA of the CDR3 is TGCGCCAGCAGCGCGCCGATCTCCACGGAGGACACCGGGGAGCTGTTTTTT.